This T cell receptor (beta chain) comes out of a study of naive and memory T cell subsets. The library had UMIs added by 3' ligation of an oligonucleotide to TCR cDNA. The CDR3 is made up of 15 amino acids. Trimming took off 1 base at V and 8 bases at J, with 14 bases between the two ends. Germline CDR1 reads LGHNT; CDR2 reads FRNRAP. Four PCR rounds used nested alpha and beta constant region primers plus the SP2 primer. TCRdb re-called the 5' RACE reads through MiXCR, storing one row per CDR3 protein. The table includes about 32,000 distinct CDR3 sequences, around 17% detected once. This sequence joins TRBV12-5 and TRBJ1-4; D possibly corresponds to TRBD1 (6 bases). The TCR was taken from a female donor in good health. The CDR3, as DNA: TGTGCTAGTGGTTTGGGCCGGGGGGCAAAGGAAAAACTGTTTTTT. It codes for CASGLGRGAKEKLFF. Based on the CDR3 plus reference TRBV12-5 and TRBJ1-4, the full variable domain is DARVTQTPRHKVTEMGQEVTMRCQPILGHNTVFWYRQTMMQGLELLAYFRNRAPLDDSGMPKDRFSAEMPDATLATLKIQPSEPRDSAVYFCASGLGRGAKEKLFFGSGTQLSVL.